Following are 21 T cell receptor beta chains from one sample sequenced in a study of CD8 T cells in ankylosing spondylitis. Their specific antigens are unknown. Study observations and caveats: Seven or eight highly homologous variants formed a TCR beta motif that appeared characteristic of ankylosing spondylitis blood.

One entry per CDR3 protein results from TCRdb running MiXCR on the 5' RACE reads. This sample has approximately 540,000 distinct CDR3 sequences; roughly 12% occur once, and the top ten carry approximately 6.3%. Sequenced material: blood, either unsorted or a sorted T cell fraction (not recorded which). The receptor source for this set is a male donor with ankylosing spondylitis.

This clonotype was detected only a few times. The chain links TRBV15 to TRBJ2-2, with 7 bases lining up with TRBD1. Germline assignment: CDR1 LNHNV and CDR2 YYDKDF (reference sequence). The V gene end was trimmed by 7 bases and the J gene end by 2 bases; junction bases not matched to a gene: 4. This CDR3 comprises 14 residues. The CDR3 region is CATNDRENTGELFF. The CDR3 DNA sequence: TGTGCCACCAACGACAGGGAAAACACCGGGGAGCTGTTTTTT.

In its sample, this clonotype was seen many times. The rearrangement links TRBV3-1 to TRBJ2-3; 9 nucleotides align to TRBD2. The junction had 4 bases not matched to a gene; V was cut back by 2 bases and J by 1 base. Germline assignment: CDR1 LGHDT and CDR2 YNNKEL (reference sequence). The CDR3 totals 16 residues. The CDR3: CASSQISGRGTDTQYF. The CDR3, as DNA: TGTGCCAGCAGCCAAATTAGCGGGAGAGGCACAGATACGCAGTATTTT.

This clonotype was seen a single time. An end of the junction differs from the germline gene, which may be a read error. This rearrangement joins TRBV7-9 to TRBJ1-5; possible D gene TRBD1, 5 bases. Germline V gives CDR1 SEHNR, CDR2 FQNEAQ (reference sequence). The CDR3 has 14 amino acids. This CDR3 is CARSLGDSNQPQHF. The CDR3 DNA follows: TGTGCCAGGAGCTTAGGGGACAGCAATCAGCCCCAGCATTTT.

The chain has TRBV4-2 and TRBJ1-6, with TRBD1 matching 7 bases. CDR3 length equals 15 residues. V was clipped by 5 bases and J by 8 bases; unmatched bases: 9. Germline V CDR1 and CDR2: LGHNA, YNFKEQ. DNA of the CDR3: TGTGCCAGCAGCGCCCGGGACAGTAGGGATTCACCCCTCCACTTT. Amino acids: CASSARDSRDSPLHF.

V usage is TRBV24-1 and J usage is TRBJ2-1; 14 bases map to TRBD2. J lost 2 bases, V lost 4 bases, and 6 bases had no gene match. There are 18 residues in the CDR3. Germline V lookup: CDR1 KGHDR, CDR2 SFDVKD. CDR3 amino acids: CATSDPGTSGSAYNEQFF. CDR3 bases: TGTGCCACCAGTGACCCAGGGACTAGCGGGAGTGCCTACAATGAGCAGTTCTTC.

Only a few counts were recorded for this clonotype. The rearrangement joins TRBV12-3 or TRBV12-4 to TRBJ1-2; no firm D call. V lost 6 bases to trimming and J lost 8 bases, with 16 bases between them. The CDR3 covers 13 residues. CDR3 protein: CASSPVAALGYTF. In nucleotides, the CDR3 is TGTGCCAGCAGCCCCGTGGCGGCCCTAGGCTACACCTTC.

This clonotype was counted a few times. The rearrangement uses TRBV20-1 and TRBJ2-5; 11 positions agree with TRBD2. Germline V gene sequence: CDR1 DFQATT, CDR2 SNEGSKA (reference sequence). Trimming removed 6 bases from V and 5 bases from J; junction bases left unmatched: 11. There are 15 residues in the CDR3. As DNA, the CDR3 is TGCAGTGCAAAACCCACTAGCGGGAGTGGGGAGACCCAGTACTTC. It translates to CSAKPTSGSGETQYF.

The V and J genes are TRBV12-3 or TRBV12-4 and TRBJ1-1; D remains unclear. The CDR3 is 14 amino acids. Trimming shortened V by 7 bases and J by 7 bases, and 19 bases separated the two germline ends. The CDR3 DNA follows: TGTGCCAGCACCCCTAGCCGGAGGAGCCATGAAGCTTTCTTT. Protein sequence: CASTPSRRSHEAFF.

A remark on this clonotype: A much larger clone differs by one base, so this may be a read error. V gene TRBV12-3 or TRBV12-4 combines with J gene TRBJ1-3; no clear D gene. The CDR3 extends over 14 amino acids. The chain's CDR3 is CASNPGQTGTTIYF. The CDR3 nucleotides are TGTGCCAGCAACCCCGGGCAGACTGGAACCACCATATATTTT.

This clonotype was counted only a few times. The V call is TRBV7-2, the J call TRBJ1-2, with D possibly matching TRBD1 (6 bases). Germline CDR1 reads SGHTA; CDR2 reads FQGNSA. The ends were cut back, 5 bases at V and 6 bases at J, with 10 bases in the middle. CDR3 length: 12 residues. The CDR3 nucleotides are TGTGCCAGCAGCCCCCGACAGGATGGCTACACCTTC. It yields the protein CASSPRQDGYTF.

This clonotype was seen at least ten times. This rearrangement joins TRBV12-3 or TRBV12-4 to TRBJ2-7, with D hard to call. The CDR3 runs to 13 residues. The V end lost 1 base, the J end lost 5 bases, and 9 bases lay between the germline ends. The chain's CDR3 is CASSLVLLHEQYF. DNA for the CDR3: TGTGCCAGCAGTTTAGTTCTACTCCACGAGCAGTACTTC.

The chain carries TRBV5-1 and TRBJ2-3, with TRBD2 matching 13 bases. Germline V gene lookup returns CDR1 SGHRS and CDR2 YFSETQ. The CDR3 covers 17 residues. V lost 5 bases, J lost 0 bases, and 6 bases stayed unmatched. The CDR3 nucleotides read TGCGCCAGCAGGAGGGGACTAGCGGGGACTAGCACAGATACGCAGTATTTT. Protein product: CASRRGLAGTSTDTQYF.

The chain couples TRBV24-1 to TRBJ2-1; no clear D gene. V lost 5 bases to trimming and J lost 4 bases, with 11 bases between them. CDR3 size: 14 residues. Germline CDR1 KGHDR, CDR2 SFDVKD. CDR3 coding DNA: TGTGCCACCAGTGGGAGAAGCCCTTACAATGAGCAGTTCTTC. It specifies CATSGRSPYNEQFF.

The chain recombines TRBV12-3 or TRBV12-4 with TRBJ1-5, with D perhaps TRBD1 (6 bases). V lost 3 bases, J lost 9 bases, and 15 bases lay in between. This CDR3 region has 14 residues. The CDR3 nucleotides read TGTGCCAGCAGTTTGACAGGTGTATCATGGCCCCAGCATTTT. It is translated as CASSLTGVSWPQHF.

The chain carries TRBV7-2 and TRBJ2-5; 9 positions match TRBD2. Losses at the gene ends were 4 bases for V and 4 bases for J; bases not matched to a gene: 4. Germline V gene lookup returns CDR1 SGHTA and CDR2 FQGNSA. This CDR3 is 14 amino acids long. CDR3 amino acids: CASSSTSGAETQYF. In DNA, the CDR3 is TGTGCCAGCAGCTCGACTAGCGGCGCAGAGACCCAGTACTTC.

This chain links TRBV7-2 with TRBJ1-5; D remains ambiguous. V lost 5 bases and J lost 1, with 9 bases in between. Germline assignment: CDR1 SGHTA and CDR2 FQGNSA. This CDR3 comprises 14 residues. CDR3 sequence reads: CASSLTPSNQPQHF. DNA for the CDR3: TGTGCCAGCAGCCTTACGCCCAGCAATCAGCCCCAGCATTTT.

This clonotype showed up just a few times. J is TRBJ1-2 and V is TRBV20-1; no reliable D call. Germline V gives CDR1 DFQATT, CDR2 SNEGSKA (reference sequence). The V gene lost 5 bases and the J gene lost 8 bases, with 9 bases spanning the gap. This CDR3 is 10 amino acids long. CDR3 DNA: TGCAGTGCTGGGGATGGGGGCTACACCTTC. Amino acid sequence: CSAGDGGYTF.

The table lists this clonotype with many counts. The chain couples TRBV20-1 to TRBJ2-7; D is uncertain. V was clipped by 2 bases and J by 5 bases, with 13 bases between them. Per the germline V gene, CDR1 is DFQATT and CDR2 is SNEGSKA (reference sequence). CDR3 size: 13 residues. CDR3 DNA: TGCAGTGCTAGAACGGCGGCTACTAACGAGCAGTACTTC. This translates into CSARTAATNEQYF.

There are a few counts of this clonotype. The chain employs TRBV20-1 and TRBJ2-5; D gene uncertain. The CDR3 is made up of 9 amino acids. V was pared by 4 bases and J by 5 bases, with 2 bases between. CDR1 DFQATT and CDR2 SNEGSKA come from the germline V gene (reference sequence). The CDR3 loop reads CSAKETQYF. The CDR3 DNA reads TGCAGTGCTAAGGAGACCCAGTACTTC.

Worth noting for this clonotype: The junction and the germline gene differ at one end; a read error may be behind it. The chain links TRBV10-3 to TRBJ2-3; D gene ambiguous. This CDR3 contains 12 residues. Germline values: CDR1 ENHRY, CDR2 SYGVKD. The CDR3 DNA reads TGTGCCATCAGTGAGACGGCCCCCGCTCGGGATTTT. Protein sequence: CAISETAPARDF.

The chain joins TRBV2 to TRBJ1-1; possibly TRBD1 for D (5 bases). The CDR3 is 16 amino acids. Germline CDR1 SNHLY, CDR2 FYNNEI. Trimming pared 5 bases from V and 5 bases from J, leaving 21 bases between. CDR3 residues: CASSPRQTDTGTEAFF. Written as DNA, the CDR3 is TGTGCCAGCAGTCCGAGACAGACCGATACGGGAACTGAAGCTTTCTTT.